This T cell receptor beta chain was sequenced in a study of blood T cell repertoires in COVID-19. Libraries were prepared by immunoSEQ multiplex PCR; TCRdb keeps only in-frame clonotypes and omits some of them. This sample has hundreds of thousands of clones, with 75% to 90% found just once. Germline CDR1 is SGHRS and CDR2 is YFSETQ. V lost 7 bases and J 5 bases, leaving 15 bases between the germline ends. There are 13 residues in the CDR3. This receptor was obtained from a woman aged 18 to 35 who had recovered from COVID-19. What was sequenced was PBMCs or T cells enriched from blood (not recorded which). The genes are TRBV5-1 and TRBJ1-1; unclear D gene. Here the CDR3 reads CASCQTPGTEAFF. The DNA of the CDR3 is TGCGCCAGCTGTCAAACGCCGGGAACTGAAGCTTTCTTT. The full variable domain, with the rest looked up from reference TRBV5-1 and TRBJ1-1, is KAGVTQTPRYLIKTRGQQVTLSCSPISGHRSVSWYQQTPGQGLQFLFEYFSETQRNKGNFPGRFSGRQFSNSRSEMNVSTLELGDSALYLCASCQTPGTEAFFGQGTRLTVV.